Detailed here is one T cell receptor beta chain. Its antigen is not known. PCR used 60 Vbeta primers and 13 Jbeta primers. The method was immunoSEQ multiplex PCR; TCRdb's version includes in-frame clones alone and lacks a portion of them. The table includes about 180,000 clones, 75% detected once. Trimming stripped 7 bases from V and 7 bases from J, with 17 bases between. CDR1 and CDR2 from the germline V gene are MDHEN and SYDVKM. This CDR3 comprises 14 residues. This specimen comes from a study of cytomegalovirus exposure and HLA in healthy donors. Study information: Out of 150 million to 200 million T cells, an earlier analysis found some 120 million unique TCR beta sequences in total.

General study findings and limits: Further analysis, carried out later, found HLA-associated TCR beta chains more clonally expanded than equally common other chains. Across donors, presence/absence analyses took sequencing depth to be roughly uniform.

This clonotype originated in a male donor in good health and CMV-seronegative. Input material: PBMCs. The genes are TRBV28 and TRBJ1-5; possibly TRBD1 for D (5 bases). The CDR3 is CASTMGVSGQPQHF. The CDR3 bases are TGTGCCAGCACCATGGGTGTCTCAGGGCAGCCCCAGCATTTT. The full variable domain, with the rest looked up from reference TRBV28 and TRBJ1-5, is DVKVTQSSRYLVKRTGEKVFLECVQDMDHENMFWYRQDPGLGLRLIYFSYDVKMKEKGDIPEGYSVSREKKERFSLILESASTNQTSMYLCASTMGVSGQPQHFGDGTRLSIL.